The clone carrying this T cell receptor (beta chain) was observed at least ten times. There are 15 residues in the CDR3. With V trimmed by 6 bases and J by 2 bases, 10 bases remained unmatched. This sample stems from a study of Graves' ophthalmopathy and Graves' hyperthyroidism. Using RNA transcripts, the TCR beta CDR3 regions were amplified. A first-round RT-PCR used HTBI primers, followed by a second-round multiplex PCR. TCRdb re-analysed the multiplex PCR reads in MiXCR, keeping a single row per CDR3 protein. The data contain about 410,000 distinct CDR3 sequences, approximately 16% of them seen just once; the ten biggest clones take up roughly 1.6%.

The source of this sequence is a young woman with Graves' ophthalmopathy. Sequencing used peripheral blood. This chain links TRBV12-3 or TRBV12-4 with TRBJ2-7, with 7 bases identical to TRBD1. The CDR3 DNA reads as TGTGCCAGCAGCCGCGTACAGGGGTCACCCTACGAGCAGTACTTC. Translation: CASSRVQGSPYEQYF.